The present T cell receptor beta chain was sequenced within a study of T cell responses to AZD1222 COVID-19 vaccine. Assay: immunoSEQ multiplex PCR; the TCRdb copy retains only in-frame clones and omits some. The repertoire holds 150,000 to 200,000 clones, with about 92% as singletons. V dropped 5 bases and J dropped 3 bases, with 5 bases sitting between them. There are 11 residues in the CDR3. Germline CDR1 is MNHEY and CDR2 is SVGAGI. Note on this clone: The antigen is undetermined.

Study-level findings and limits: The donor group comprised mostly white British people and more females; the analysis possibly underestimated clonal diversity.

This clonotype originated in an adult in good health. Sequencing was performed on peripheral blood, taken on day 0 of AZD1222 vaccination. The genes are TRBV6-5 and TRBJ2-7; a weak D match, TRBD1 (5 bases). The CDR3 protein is CASSTGYEQYF. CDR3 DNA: TGTGCCAGCAGTACAGGCTACGAGCAGTACTTC.